This T cell receptor (beta chain) was recovered during a study of blood T cells in healthy people across ages. Primed by a sample-barcoded 5' primer and a J-beta primer mix, a second PCR proceeded for 7 to 11 cycles. Using its own MiXCR run on the 5' RACE reads, TCRdb lists one record per CDR3 protein. The table records fewer than 700,000 distinct CDR3 sequences, about 43% of them present only once. This clonotype was found a few times. Its antigen is not known. The CDR3 extends over 15 amino acids. V dropped 1 base and J dropped 9; count of bases not matched to a gene: 4. Germline lookup yields CDR1 LGHNA and CDR2 YNFKEQ. Study-wide results and limits: Since the PBMCs were unsorted, naive and antigen-experienced cells could not be conclusively compared.

This sequence was found in a man at least 80 years old in good health. Sequenced: blood. This chain links TRBV4-2 with TRBJ2-1, with 12 bases identical to TRBD2. CDR3 DNA: TGTGCCAGCAGCCAAGGTGGACTAGCGGGAAGTGAGCAGTTCTTC. This gives the protein CASSQGGLAGSEQFF.